This record covers a single T cell receptor beta chain. What it recognizes is unknown. This sample was taken from a study of OX40 agonist ivuxolimab in advanced cancers. The wider study: The study enrolled dose-escalation patients with hepatocellular carcinoma, melanoma, renal cell or head and neck cancer. The mean age was approximately 60 years, ranging from roughly 23 to 79, with about four fifths of participants male.

Some clones are missing from TCRdb's copy, which holds only in-frame ones; the method was immunoSEQ multiplex PCR. The repertoire includes 60,000 to 80,000 clones, approximately 82% of them detected once, and roughly 1.6% sits in the top ten. Findings and limits, study-wide: No determination was made of the antigen specificity of the expanded peripheral T cells.

Baseline was the first blood sampling point, followed by cycle 4 day 1 and cycle 7 day 1. V lost 8 bases and J 1 base, leaving 7 bases between the germline ends. This CDR3 spans 11 amino acids. Germline V gene sequence: CDR1 DFQATT, CDR2 SNEGSKA (reference sequence). The V and J genes are TRBV20-1 and TRBJ2-3, with D uncertain. The source is an adult with an advanced solid tumor such as melanoma, head and neck, liver or kidney cancer. The sample was CD4+ or CD8+ T cells sorted from blood, taken in a trial of the OX40 agonist ivuxolimab. CDR3 region: CSTQGTDTQYF. In DNA, the CDR3 is TGCAGTACTCAGGGCACAGATACGCAGTATTTT.